What follows is one T cell receptor (beta chain) and its context. An end of the junction differs from the germline gene, which may be a read error. This record comes from a study of blood T cell repertoires in COVID-19. Background on the study: Whether acute or convalescent, the COVID-19 samples came from the United States, Italy and Spain.

Germline CDR1 and CDR2: MNHEY and SMNVEV (reference sequence). This CDR3 comprises 12 residues. Original handling: The authors estimated nucleated cell counts from reference gene primer amplification. Sequencing used immunoSEQ multiplex PCR; TCRdb keeps in-frame clones, though not all of them. The D gene and trimming were derived from the DNA, and the V and J assignments and clone size from that table. Among 93,000 or so clones listed, 70% to 90% were seen once. The rearrangement uses TRBV27 and TRBJ2-7; D remains unclear. The sequenced sample consisted of peripheral blood. This TCR derives from a human donor in a cohort sampled during active COVID-19. The CDR3 loop is CASSRLGGTVDF. The CDR3 DNA sequence: TGTGCCAGCAGCCGACTTGGTGGAACCGTGGACTTC.